These 27 T cell receptor beta chains were sequenced from one sample in a study of T cells in Graves' hyperthyroidism and ophthalmopathy (dated by TCRdb to about 2019). Library generation was performed with multiplex PCR. The reads were generated on an Illumina HiSeq 2000. The TCR beta CDR3 regions were amplified from RNA transcripts. For the first round of RT-PCR on the TCR CDR3, the HTBI primer set was used together with the Qiagen OneStep RT-PCR kit. TCRdb's own reprocessing of the public reads used fastp at Q25 and MiXCR and kept productive beta chains. Entries are consolidated by CDR3 protein sequence, retaining the most common genes and DNA. The sample records more than 300,000 distinct CDR3 sequences, about 18% of which are singletons. The leading ten clones occupy around a third of the sample. Sequences were obtained from blood. The origin of the receptors is a woman aged 25 to 45 with Graves' hyperthyroidism that later progressed to Graves' ophthalmopathy.

This clonotype has a handful of counts. As DNA, the CDR3 is TGTGCCAGCAGCTTTCAGAGAAGGGCCACCGGGGAGCTGTTTTTT. Its translation: CASSFQRRATGELFF. The gene calls are TRBV7-8 and TRBJ2-2; D is unclear. The V and J ends lost 3 bases and 4 bases respectively, with 12 bases between them. Germline V CDR1 and CDR2: SGHVS, FQNEAQ. This CDR3 is 15 amino acids long.

The chain is built from TRBV28 and TRBJ1-5; D not certain. The V and J ends lost 1 base and 6 bases respectively, with 16 bases between them. The V gene's germline CDR1 is MDHEN and CDR2 SYDVKM. The CDR3 consists of 16 residues. The DNA for the CDR3 is TGTGCCAGCAGTTTATATACAGCTATCCCCCGTCAGCCCCAGCATTTT. Protein: CASSLYTAIPRQPQHF.

The chain employs TRBV20-1 and TRBJ2-7, with D hard to call. Trimming cost V 6 bases and J 5 bases, with 11 bases left between them. Germline V gene data show CDR1 as DFQATT and CDR2 as SNEGSKA (reference sequence). CDR3 size: 11 residues. CDR3: CSAPEFNEQYF. CDR3 DNA sequence: TGCAGTGCGCCGGAGTTTAACGAGCAGTACTTC.

This clonotype was picked up a small number of times. This chain connects TRBV7-2 to TRBJ2-7, with a possible D match to TRBD2 (6 bases). The length of the CDR3 is 15 residues. The V gene's germline CDR1 is SGHTA and CDR2 FQGNSA. Deletions cut 2 bases from V and 3 bases from J, with 14 bases between. CDR3 protein: CASSLPGLANYEQYF. The CDR3 nucleotides are TGTGCCAGCAGCTTACCGGGACTTGCTAACTACGAGCAGTACTTC.

In its sample, this clonotype was seen many times. The rearrangement joins TRBV9 to TRBJ2-2; D is perhaps TRBD2 (6 bases). The germline gives CDR1 SGDLS, CDR2 YYNGEE. CDR3 length: 15 amino acids. V lost 1 base to trimming and J lost 1 base, with 8 bases between them. The DNA of the CDR3 is TGTGCCAGCAGCGTAAACGGGAGGAACACCGGGGAGCTGTTTTTT. Its protein is CASSVNGRNTGELFF.

The sample holds many counts of this clonotype. The CDR3 here is CASSLASSSYNEQFF. CDR3 in DNA: TGTGCCAGCAGTTTAGCCTCGAGCTCCTACAATGAGCAGTTCTTC. The chain employs TRBV12-3 or TRBV12-4 and TRBJ2-1; no definite D call. V lost 0 bases to trimming and J lost 0 bases, with 6 bases between them. The CDR3 spans 15 residues.

The table lists this clonotype with a few counts. This chain connects TRBV20-1 to TRBJ2-1; D is unclear. The CDR3 length is 11 residues. With 5 bases removed from V and 4 bases from J, the gap between germline ends came to 6 bases. Germline V gives CDR1 DFQATT, CDR2 SNEGSKA (reference sequence). CDR3: CSARLYNEQFF. DNA of the CDR3: TGCAGTGCTCGATTGTACAATGAGCAGTTCTTC.

This clonotype came up many times. The chain carries TRBV6-1 and TRBJ1-4; maybe TRBD1 (5 bases). The CDR3 length is 17 residues. Trimming shortened V by 5 bases and J by 0 bases, and 16 bases separated the two germline ends. CDR1 is MNHNS and CDR2 is SASEGT in the germline V gene. The CDR3 sequence is CASSTPDNGPTNEKLFF. CDR3 coding DNA: TGTGCCAGCAGTACTCCGGACAACGGACCAACTAATGAAAAACTGTTTTTT.

This clonotype was seen ten or more times. The J gene is TRBJ1-5, the V gene TRBV20-1; TRBD1 agrees at 7 bases. Germline V CDR1 and CDR2: DFQATT, SNEGSKA (reference sequence). V shed 4 bases and J 0 bases; nucleotides not matched to a gene: 3. The CDR3 runs 14 residues. In DNA form, the CDR3 reads TGCAGTGCTACGACAGGGAATAGCAATCAGCCCCAGCATTTT. It yields the protein CSATTGNSNQPQHF.

This clonotype has only a few counts. The genes are TRBV15 and TRBJ1-2, with D maybe TRBD1 (6 bases). The CDR3 consists of 18 residues. V lost 1 base and J 6 bases, leaving 24 bases between the germline ends. Germline V gene lookup returns CDR1 LNHNV and CDR2 YYDKDF (reference sequence). The CDR3 loop reads CATSRGVTGQGRENGYTF. The DNA of the CDR3 is TGTGCCACCAGCAGAGGGGTAACGGGACAAGGAAGAGAAAATGGCTACACCTTC.

This clonotype has a count of ten or more. The rearrangement uses TRBV10-3 and TRBJ1-1, with D unclear. The CDR3 runs 14 residues. V lost 6 bases and J 2 bases, leaving 13 bases between the germline ends. CDR1 and CDR2 (germline): ENHRY, SYGVKD. CDR3 protein: CAIRDWERNTEAFF. In DNA, the CDR3 is TGTGCCATCAGGGACTGGGAAAGAAACACTGAAGCTTTCTTT.

This clonotype was counted at least ten times. The DNA of the CDR3 is TGTGCCACCAGTGATCCACAGGCCACTGAAGCTTTCTTT. It specifies CATSDPQATEAFF. The J gene is TRBJ1-1, the V gene TRBV24-1; D perhaps matches TRBD1 (5 bases). Germline lookup yields CDR1 KGHDR and CDR2 SFDVKD. The V end was cut by 3 bases, the J end by 4 bases, with 8 bases between. CDR3 length: 13 residues.

This clonotype was observed a few times. This chain uses TRBV15 with TRBJ1-1; the D is unclear. Germline V lookup: CDR1 LNHNV, CDR2 YYDKDF (reference sequence). There are 14 residues in the CDR3. Trimming took 2 bases from V and 1 from J, leaving 8 bases between them. The DNA of the CDR3 is TGTGCCACCAGCAGAACGAAAAAGAACACTGAAGCTTTCTTT. Translated, it gives CATSRTKKNTEAFF. Using reference TRBV15 and TRBJ1-1 for the parts outside the CDR3, the full variable domain is DAMVIQNPRYQVTQFGKPVTLSCSQTLNHNVMYWYQQKSSQAPKLLFHYYDKDFNNEADTPDNFQSRRPNTSFCFLDIRSPGLGDTAMYLCATSRTKKNTEAFFGQGTRLTVV.

The V and J genes are TRBV20-1 and TRBJ2-2, with 13 bases that match TRBD2. Germline assignment: CDR1 DFQATT and CDR2 SNEGSKA (reference sequence). J lost 1 base, V lost 3 bases, and 8 bases had no gene match. CDR3 length: 18 residues. The CDR3 loop reads CSASIWGLAGLNTGELFF. The CDR3 coding sequence is TGCAGTGCTAGTATTTGGGGACTAGCGGGATTGAACACCGGGGAGCTGTTTTTT.

This clonotype was seen many times. This rearrangement joins TRBV2 to TRBJ1-1, with a possible D match to TRBD1 (6 bases). The CDR3 is 15 amino acids. In germline, CDR1 is SNHLY, CDR2 FYNNEI. The V end was cut by 1 base, the J end by 5 bases, with 14 bases between. CDR3 DNA: TGTGCCAGCAGTGAAGACCCACAGGGAGGAACTGAAGCTTTCTTT. It specifies CASSEDPQGGTEAFF.

This clonotype was counted many times. The chain couples TRBV7-9 to TRBJ2-5, with a tentative D call TRBD2 (5 bases). The CDR3 loop spans 15 amino acids. The ends were cut back, 4 bases at V and 6 bases at J, with 18 bases in the middle. The V gene's germline CDR1 is SEHNR and CDR2 FQNEAQ (reference sequence). DNA of the CDR3: TGTGCCAGCAGCTCTGTAGAGGGCTTGACGAAGACCCAGTACTTC. Translating it yields CASSSVEGLTKTQYF.

This clonotype was picked up many times. The chain combines TRBV27 with TRBJ2-1; D possibly corresponds to TRBD2 (7 bases). The CDR3 runs to 16 residues. V lost 7 bases and J lost 4, with 20 bases in between. From germline, CDR1 is MNHEY and CDR2 SMNVEV (reference sequence). The CDR3 DNA reads as TGTGCCAGCACCCTGAGGGGGAGGGGGTTATACAATGAGCAGTTCTTC. It codes for CASTLRGRGLYNEQFF.

With respect to this clonotype: A much larger clonotype is one base distant, so this may be a read error. CDR3 residues: CAWSPKTGGWETQYF. CDR3 bases: TGTGCCTGGAGTCCCAAGACAGGGGGCTGGGAGACCCAGTACTTC. The rearrangement links TRBV30 to TRBJ2-5, with TRBD1 matching over 10 bases. Germline CDR1 and CDR2: GTSNPN and SVGIG (reference sequence). V was clipped by 2 bases and J by 5 bases; unmatched bases: 8. This CDR3 region has 15 residues.

The sample holds many counts of this clonotype. The V gene is TRBV29-1, the J gene TRBJ2-7; 7 nucleotides agree with TRBD2. V shed 4 bases, J shed 0 bases, and the junction held 6 bases outside the gene matches. This CDR3 spans 14 amino acids. Germline loops: CDR1 SQVTM, CDR2 ANQGSEA. The CDR3 DNA reads TGCAGCGTTGGTGCAGCGGGGACCTCCTACGAGCAGTACTTC. Translating gives CSVGAAGTSYEQYF.

This clonotype was observed a handful of times. This chain joins TRBV29-1 and TRBJ2-2; 7 bases map to TRBD2. Germline V gene data show CDR1 as SQVTM and CDR2 as ANQGSEA. CDR3 size: 13 residues. The CDR3 DNA sequence: TGCAGTGCGGGGGAAACCAAGTCCGGGGAGCTGTTTTTT. Its protein product is CSAGETKSGELFF.

The rearrangement uses TRBV6-5 and TRBJ1-6; D unresolved. V was shortened by 2 bases and J by 8 bases, with 13 bases between the two germline ends. The CDR3 runs 15 residues. CDR1 MNHEY and CDR2 SVGAGI come from the germline V gene. The DNA of the CDR3 is TGTGCCAGCAGTTACGGACGCGGAAGGGATTCACCCCTCCACTTT. It translates to CASSYGRGRDSPLHF.

There are a few counts of this clonotype. The V call is TRBV6-1, the J call TRBJ2-7; TRBD1 might be the D (5 bases). Germline V gene sequence: CDR1 MNHNS, CDR2 SASEGT. This CDR3 has 15 amino acids. The V gene lost 1 base and the J gene lost 1 base, with 11 bases spanning the gap. The CDR3 coding sequence is TGTGCCAGCAGTGAAGGGCAGGGTAGTTCCTACGAGCAGTACTTC. This codes for CASSEGQGSSYEQYF.

The chain employs TRBV30 and TRBJ1-4; D is undetermined. Trimming pared 2 bases from V and 0 bases from J, leaving 13 bases between. Per the germline V gene, CDR1 is GTSNPN and CDR2 is SVGIG (reference sequence). The CDR3 runs 16 residues. CDR3 sequence: CAWSSDLYATNEKLFF. CDR3 coding DNA: TGTGCCTGGAGTTCAGACCTATATGCAACTAATGAAAAACTGTTTTTT.

Many counts were recorded for this clonotype. The chain combines TRBV28 with TRBJ1-1; TRBD1 agrees at 7 bases. V lost 7 bases, J lost 5 bases, and 7 bases stayed unmatched. This CDR3 spans 13 amino acids. Germline CDR1 and CDR2: MDHEN and SYDVKM. The chain's CDR3 is CASNDRVGTEAFF. DNA for the CDR3: TGTGCCAGCAATGACAGGGTCGGGACTGAAGCTTTCTTT.

This clonotype was observed at least ten times. This chain connects TRBV5-1 to TRBJ2-1; 12 bases are shared with TRBD2. Germline-derived CDR1 and CDR2 are SGHRS and YFSETQ. The CDR3 consists of 15 residues. V lost 1 base, J lost 11 bases, and 7 bases stayed unmatched. The CDR3 spells CASSLMTSGGAKQFF. The CDR3, as DNA: TGCGCCAGCAGCTTGATGACTAGCGGGGGTGCCAAGCAGTTCTTC.

This clonotype was observed a few times. The rearrangement joins TRBV7-9 to TRBJ2-7; D is possibly TRBD2 (5 bases). V lost 4 bases to trimming and J lost 2 bases, with 9 bases between them. The CDR3 sequence is 13 residues long. The germline V gene encodes CDR1 SEHNR and CDR2 FQNEAQ (reference sequence). CDR3 in amino acids: CASSSGKTYEQYF. The DNA of the CDR3 is TGTGCCAGCAGCTCCGGGAAAACCTACGAGCAGTACTTC.

This clonotype was counted a few times. It is unclear where the CDR3 begins or ends on the DNA, so no DNA is shown, and the CDR3 is as TCRdb lists it. The J gene is TRBJ1-1, the V gene TRBV5-1; the table's D call of TRBD1 was not tested on the DNA. The CDR3 comprises 14 residues, both ends counted. Germline CDR1 and CDR2: SGHRS and YFSETQ. The CDR3 sequence is CASRVRFGATEAFF.